This entry lists 4 T cell receptor beta chains sequenced from one sample in a study of control samples from healthy donors and cancer patients. Assay used: immunoSEQ multiplex PCR; TCRdb lists only in-frame clones, some missing. The data contain about 130,000 clones, around nine tenths of them singletons. Source material: blood. Receptors originate from a man younger than 35 in good health.

As regards this clone: Other DNA sequences in this specimen translate into the identical CDR3. The chain joins TRBV9 to TRBJ2-5, with D perhaps TRBD1 (6 bases). Germline lookup yields CDR1 SGDLS and CDR2 YYNGEE. The CDR3 has 14 amino acids. V lost 1 base, J lost 5 bases, and 12 bases lay in between. The CDR3 coding sequence is TGTGCCAGCAGCGTACCAGGGGTGGGGGAGACCCAGTACTTC. This translates into CASSVPGVGETQYF.

V gene TRBV5-6 combines with J gene TRBJ1-2; TRBD1 aligns across 8 bases. The CDR3 contains 12 residues. Looked up from germline, CDR1 is SGHDT and CDR2 is YYEEEE. J lost 8 bases, V lost 0 bases, and 0 bases had no gene match. Here the CDR3 DNA reads TGTGCCAGCAGCTTGGGGACAGGGGGCTACACCTTC. It specifies CASSLGTGGYTF.

The V and J genes are TRBV9 and TRBJ2-1, with 9 bases lining up with TRBD1. This CDR3 is built from 16 residues. V dropped 3 bases and J dropped 7; count of bases not matched to a gene: 11. Germline V gene lookup returns CDR1 SGDLS and CDR2 YYNGEE. In DNA, the CDR3 is TGTGCCAGCAGCGCTGGGACAGGGCCCTTCCTGAATGAGCAGTTCTTC. This sequence encodes CASSAGTGPFLNEQFF.

V and J are TRBV5-5 and TRBJ2-2; possibly TRBD1 or TRBD2 for D (5 bases each). V was trimmed by 3 bases and J by 3 bases, leaving 12 bases between them. Germline V gives CDR1 SGHKS, CDR2 YYEKEE (reference sequence). The CDR3 totals 15 residues. CDR3 coding DNA: TGTGCCAGCAGCTGGGGGACGTGGGACACCGGGGAGCTGTTTTTT. Encoded protein: CASSWGTWDTGELFF.